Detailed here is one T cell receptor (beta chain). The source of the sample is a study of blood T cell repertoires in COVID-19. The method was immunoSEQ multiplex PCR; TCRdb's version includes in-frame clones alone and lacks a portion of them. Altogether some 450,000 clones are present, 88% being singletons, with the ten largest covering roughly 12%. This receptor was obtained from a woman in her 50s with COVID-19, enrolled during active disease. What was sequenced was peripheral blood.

The CDR3 is CASSVRDRSSYEQYF. The DNA of the CDR3 is TGTGCCAGCAGCGTCCGGGACAGGTCCTCCTACGAGCAGTACTTC. The V call is TRBV21-1, the J call TRBJ2-7; the table's TRBD1 call for D was not verified on the DNA. TRBV21-1 is reported as a pseudogene. The CDR3 consists of 15 residues.